This TCR beta chain is drawn from a study of blood T cell repertoires in COVID-19 (dated by TCRdb to the early 2020s). Notes on the research overall: Samples covering the acute and convalescent phases of COVID-19 were provided by collaborators in the United States, Italy and Spain. The material from the prospective study consisted of cDNA or gDNA derived from T cells, B-cell-depleted T cells, or PBMCs. Deeply sampled blood TCRbeta repertoires from subjects exposed to, actively infected with, or recovered from COVID-19 were included in the dataset. A freely available public database, intended as a resource for researchers studying the immune response to SARS-CoV-2, is where the repertoires were released. Samples came from the ongoing ImmuneRACE study (first 160 participants) plus 1,254 subjects from 6 global collaborators. Nearly every sample came with metadata listing a de-identified subject ID, COVID-19 status, age in years and sex. Where HLA class I and class II types were available, the types were taken from metadata supplied by the sample provider, not from assay-based typing.

Per the germline V gene, MDHEN is the CDR1 and SYDVKM is the CDR2. The V end loses 5 bases and the J end loses 0 bases, and a stretch of 11 bases separates them. Spanning cysteine to phenylalanine, the CDR3 consists of 15 amino acids. The read is trimmed to its CDR3 DNA, 45 bases read in frame from base 1. Collaborating institutions collected whole blood in K2EDTA tubes following their own protocols. For TCRbeta analysis, collaborators shipped samples as frozen whole blood, isolated PBMCs, or DNA extracted from either of those sample types. Concerning this clone: Its antigen remains unidentified. Within one base of it there is no much larger clone, and no base qualities were kept.

TCRbeta CDR3 regions were amplified from genomic DNA using the immunoSEQ Assay, a bias-controlled multiplex PCR. In the source study's methods: Nucleated cell counts per sample were estimated from amplification of reference gene primers within the assay. Sequence reads were collapsed and filtered to measure the absolute abundance of every unique TCRbeta CDR3 rearrangement. Productive Simpson clonality was computed per sample as the square root of Simpson's diversity index over productive rearrangements. TCRdb holds this immuneACCESS table with in-frame rearrangements only. Some clones are missing; in checked studies, unresolved V genes explain under half, and the rest has no known cause. D and trimming come from the DNA, and the V and J calls and clone size come from that table. The sample records some 97,000 clones, around 90% of which are singletons. About 6.3% of the sample is taken by the ten largest.

General study outcomes and caveats: The amount of clinical and demographic metadata varied by source and participant and was provided uncurated.

The sequence came from a woman aged 55-70 years with acute or convalescent COVID-19. Recombination connected TRBV28 to TRBJ1-5; the D gene cannot be resolved reliably. The material sequenced was peripheral blood. The CDR3 protein is CASSPGFFSNQPQHF. The nucleotide sequence is given as TGTGCCAGCAGTCCCGGGTTCTTTAGCAATCAGCCCCAGCATTTT.